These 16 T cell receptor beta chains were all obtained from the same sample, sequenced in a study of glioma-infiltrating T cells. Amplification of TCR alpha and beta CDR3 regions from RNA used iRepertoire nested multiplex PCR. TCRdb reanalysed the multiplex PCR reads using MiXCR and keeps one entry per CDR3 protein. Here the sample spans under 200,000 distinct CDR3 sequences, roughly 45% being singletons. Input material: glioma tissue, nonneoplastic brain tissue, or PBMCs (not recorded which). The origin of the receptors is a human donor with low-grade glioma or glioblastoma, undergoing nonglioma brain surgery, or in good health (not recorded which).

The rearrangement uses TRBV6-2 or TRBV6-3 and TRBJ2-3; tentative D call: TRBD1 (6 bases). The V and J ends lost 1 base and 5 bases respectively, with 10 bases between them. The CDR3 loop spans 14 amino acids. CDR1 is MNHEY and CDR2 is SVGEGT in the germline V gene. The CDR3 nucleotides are TGTGCCAGCAGTTACTTGGCCAGGGGAGATACGCAGTATTTT. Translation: CASSYLARGDTQYF.

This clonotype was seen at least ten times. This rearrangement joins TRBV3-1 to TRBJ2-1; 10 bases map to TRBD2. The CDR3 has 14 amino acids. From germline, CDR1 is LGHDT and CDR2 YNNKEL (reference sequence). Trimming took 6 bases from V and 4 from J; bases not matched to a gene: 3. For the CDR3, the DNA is TGTGCCAGCAGTGAACTAGCGGGATACAATGAGCAGTTCTTC. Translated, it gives CASSELAGYNEQFF.

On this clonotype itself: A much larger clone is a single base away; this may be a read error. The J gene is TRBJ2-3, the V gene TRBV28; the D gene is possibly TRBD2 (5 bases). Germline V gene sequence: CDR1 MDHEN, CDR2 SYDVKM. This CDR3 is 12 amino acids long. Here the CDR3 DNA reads TGTCCCAGCGGAGGAGCGGCAGATACGCAGTATTTT. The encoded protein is CPSGGAADTQYF.

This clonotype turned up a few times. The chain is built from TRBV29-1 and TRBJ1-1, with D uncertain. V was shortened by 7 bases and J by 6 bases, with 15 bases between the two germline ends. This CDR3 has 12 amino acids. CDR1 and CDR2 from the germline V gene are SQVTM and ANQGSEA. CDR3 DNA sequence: TGCAGCGCGGCAGAGTCAAGGGCTGAAGCTTTCTTT. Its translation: CSAAESRAEAFF.

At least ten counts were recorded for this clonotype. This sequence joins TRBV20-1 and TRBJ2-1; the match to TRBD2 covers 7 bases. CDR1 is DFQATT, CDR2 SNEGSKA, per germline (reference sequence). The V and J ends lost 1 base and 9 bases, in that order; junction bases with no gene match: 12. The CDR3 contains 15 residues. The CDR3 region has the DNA TGCAGTGCTAGAGTAAGGCGGGAGATGGTGGGTGAGCAGTTCTTC. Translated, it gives CSARVRREMVGEQFF.

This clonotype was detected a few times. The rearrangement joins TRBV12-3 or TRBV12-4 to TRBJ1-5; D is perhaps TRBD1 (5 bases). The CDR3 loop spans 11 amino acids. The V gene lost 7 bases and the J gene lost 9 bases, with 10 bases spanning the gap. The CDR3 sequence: CASIGAGPQHF. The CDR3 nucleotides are TGTGCCAGCATCGGGGCCGGGCCCCAGCATTTT.

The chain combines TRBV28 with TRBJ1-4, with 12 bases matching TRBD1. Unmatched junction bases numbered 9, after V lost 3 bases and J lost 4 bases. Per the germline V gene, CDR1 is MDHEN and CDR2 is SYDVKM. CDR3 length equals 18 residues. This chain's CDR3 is CASSFWDRGREGNEKLFF. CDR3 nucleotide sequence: TGTGCCAGCAGTTTTTGGGACAGGGGGCGCGAGGGTAATGAAAAACTGTTTTTT.

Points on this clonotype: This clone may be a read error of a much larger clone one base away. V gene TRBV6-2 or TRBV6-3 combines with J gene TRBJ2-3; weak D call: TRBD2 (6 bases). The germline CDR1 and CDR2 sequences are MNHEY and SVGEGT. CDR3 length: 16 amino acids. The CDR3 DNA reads TGTGCCGGCAGCCCTGCTCTGTTCGGGGGTACAGATACGCAGTATTTT. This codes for CAGSPALFGGTDTQYF.

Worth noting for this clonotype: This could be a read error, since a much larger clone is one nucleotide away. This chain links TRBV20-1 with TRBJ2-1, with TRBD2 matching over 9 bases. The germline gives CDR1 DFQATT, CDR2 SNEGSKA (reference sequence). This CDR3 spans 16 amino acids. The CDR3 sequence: CSAKSPGTSSYSEQFF. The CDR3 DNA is TGCAGTGCTAAAAGTCCCGGGACTAGCTCCTACAGTGAGCAGTTCTTC.

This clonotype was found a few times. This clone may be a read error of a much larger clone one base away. CDR3 in amino acids: CASSEGGAGSTIYF. The CDR3 nucleotides are TGTGCCAGCAGTGAAGGAGGGGCTGGAAGCACCATATATTTT. The genes are TRBV6-1 and TRBJ1-3; a possible D gene is TRBD1 (5 bases). CDR3 length: 14 residues. Per the germline V gene, CDR1 is MNHNS and CDR2 is SASEGT.

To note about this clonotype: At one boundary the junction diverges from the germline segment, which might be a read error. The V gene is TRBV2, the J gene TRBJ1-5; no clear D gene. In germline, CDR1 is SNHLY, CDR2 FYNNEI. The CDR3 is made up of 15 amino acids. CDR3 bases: TGTGACAGCAGTGAAATGGGAGCGGGGAATCAGCCCCAGCATTTT. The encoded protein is CDSSEMGAGNQPQHF. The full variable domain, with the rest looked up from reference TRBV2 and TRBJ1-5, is EPEVTQTPSHQVTQMGQEVILRCVPISNHLYFYWYRQILGQKVEFLVSFYNNEISEKSEIFDDQFSVERPDGSNFTLKIRSTKLEDSAMYFCDSSEMGAGNQPQHFGDGTRLSIL.

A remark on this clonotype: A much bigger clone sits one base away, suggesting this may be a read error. The CDR3 here is CASSLCNTEAFF. The CDR3 DNA reads TGTGCCAGCAGCCTTTGTAACACTGAAGCTTTCTTT. This chain connects TRBV7-9 to TRBJ1-1; no clear D. The CDR3 contains 12 residues. V was cut by 5 bases and J by 2 bases, with 6 bases left in between. The germline V gene has CDR1 SEHNR and CDR2 FQNEAQ (reference sequence).

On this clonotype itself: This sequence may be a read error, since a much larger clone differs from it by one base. The CDR3 is CASSPGQHDEQFF. The CDR3, as DNA: TGTGCCAGCTCACCGGGACAGCACGATGAGCAGTTCTTC. This chain links TRBV6-6 with TRBJ2-1, with 7 bases aligning to TRBD1. Per germline, CDR1 MNHNY and CDR2 SVGAGI (reference sequence). This CDR3 spans 13 amino acids. J lost 8 bases, V lost 8 bases, and 9 bases had no gene match.

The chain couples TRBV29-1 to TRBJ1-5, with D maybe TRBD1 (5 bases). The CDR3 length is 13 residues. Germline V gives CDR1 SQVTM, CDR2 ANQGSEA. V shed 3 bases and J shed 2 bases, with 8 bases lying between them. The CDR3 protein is CSVDLGGNQPQHF. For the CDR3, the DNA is TGCAGCGTTGACCTGGGGGGCAATCAGCCCCAGCATTTT.

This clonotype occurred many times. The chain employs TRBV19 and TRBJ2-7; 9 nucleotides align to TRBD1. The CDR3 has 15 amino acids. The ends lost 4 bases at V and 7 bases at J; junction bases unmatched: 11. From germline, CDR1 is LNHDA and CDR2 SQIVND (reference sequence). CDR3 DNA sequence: TGTGCCAGTAGTACGGGACAGGGAGTCGTCTGGGAGCAGTACTTC. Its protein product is CASSTGQGVVWEQYF.

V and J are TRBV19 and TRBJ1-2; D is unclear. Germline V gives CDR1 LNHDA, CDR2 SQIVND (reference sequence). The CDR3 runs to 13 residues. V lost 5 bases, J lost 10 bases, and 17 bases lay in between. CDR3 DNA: TGTGCCAGTAGTCCTGCGCTAGTCTCGCTCTACACCTTC. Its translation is CASSPALVSLYTF.